The 24 T cell receptor beta chains in this list originate from one sample, sequenced in a study of T-cell reconstitution after alpha-beta-depleted transplantation in children. Library preparation (for TCRbeta) was performed with unique molecular identifiers. TCRdb reanalysed the PCR reads using MiXCR and keeps one entry per CDR3 protein. This table holds hundreds of thousands of distinct CDR3 sequences, 15% to 20% found once. Sample: PBMCs, mostly from graft donor cells, taken 360 days after TCRalphabeta/CD19-depleted stem cell transplant. These receptors all come from a boy younger than two who had a stem cell transplant for Wiskott-Aldrich syndrome, so the T cells may come from the graft donor.

This clonotype has just a few counts. The chain combines TRBV29-1 with TRBJ2-7; TRBD1 aligns across 7 bases. CDR3 size: 14 residues. After removal of 7 bases from V and 2 bases from J, the junction contained 11 bases not matched to a gene. Germline V gene lookup returns CDR1 SQVTM and CDR2 ANQGSEA. CDR3 region: CSARTGQPPYEQYF. The CDR3 DNA reads TGCAGCGCACGGACAGGACAGCCCCCCTACGAGCAGTACTTC.

The chain combines TRBV7-9 with TRBJ2-5; no clear D gene. The germline gives CDR1 SEHNR, CDR2 FQNEAQ (reference sequence). This CDR3 is built from 13 residues. CDR3 DNA sequence: TGTATTATTGGTCGCAGCTCCACAGAGACCCAGTACTTC. Amino acid sequence: CIIGRSSTETQYF.

The V and J genes are TRBV11-2 and TRBJ2-6; 14 positions agree with TRBD2. The CDR3 totals 19 residues. V shed 11 bases, J shed 4 bases, and the junction held 16 bases outside the gene matches. Germline CDR1 and CDR2: SGHAT and FQNNGV. CDR3 in DNA: TGTGCCTACCCTTCAAGACTAGCGGGAGGGCCTACGGGGGCCAACGTCCTGACTTTC. It encodes CAYPSRLAGGPTGANVLTF.

The chain carries TRBV2 and TRBJ2-7; D possibly corresponds to TRBD2 (5 bases). V dropped 8 bases and J dropped 2 bases, with 16 bases sitting between them. The CDR3 runs 14 residues. The germline CDR1 and CDR2 sequences are SNHLY and FYNNEI. In DNA form, the CDR3 reads TGTGCCAGCTGGCGCCGGACTGGAACCTACGAGCAGTACTTC. It encodes CASWRRTGTYEQYF.

The V gene is TRBV20-1, the J gene TRBJ2-2; D not resolved. The CDR3 is made up of 14 amino acids. The ends were cut back, 3 bases at V and 1 base at J, with 9 bases in the middle. The germline gives CDR1 DFQATT, CDR2 SNEGSKA (reference sequence). The CDR3 sequence: CSARGYRNTGELFF. The CDR3 DNA is TGCAGTGCTAGGGGTTACCGGAACACCGGGGAGCTGTTTTTT.

This clonotype turned up a few times. This chain links TRBV7-2 with TRBJ2-3, with TRBD1 matching over 8 bases. The CDR3 covers 15 residues. V gave up 4 bases and J gave up 4 bases; unmatched junction bases: 7. In germline, CDR1 is SGHTA, CDR2 FQGNSA. The DNA of the CDR3 is TGTGCCAGCAGCTCCGCCGGGACAGGTGCAGATACGCAGTATTTT. This gives the protein CASSSAGTGADTQYF.

This clonotype was seen only a few times. This chain links TRBV12-3 or TRBV12-4 with TRBJ2-3; 7 nucleotides match TRBD1. The CDR3 consists of 16 residues. With 5 bases clipped from V and 4 bases from J, the junction kept 12 bases outside the gene matches. CDR3 DNA sequence: TGTGCCAGCAGTCAAGAACCGGGACAGACCTCAGATACGCAGTATTTT. Protein product: CASSQEPGQTSDTQYF.

The chain combines TRBV6-5 with TRBJ2-7, with TRBD1 matching over 7 bases. The J segment lost 6 bases and the V segment lost 0 bases, leaving 8 bases of the junction unmatched. CDR3 length: 15 residues. Looked up from germline, CDR1 is MNHEY and CDR2 is SVGAGI. CDR3 coding DNA: TGTGCCAGCAGTTACTCGAGAACGACAGGGCCCGAGCAGTACTTC. This encodes CASSYSRTTGPEQYF.

This clonotype was counted many times. The J gene is TRBJ2-1, the V gene TRBV20-1; 8 bases fit TRBD2. The CDR3 sequence is 13 residues long. Losses at the gene ends were 4 bases for V and 4 bases for J; bases not matched to a gene: 3. Germline V lookup: CDR1 DFQATT, CDR2 SNEGSKA (reference sequence). CDR3 coding DNA: TGCAGTGCTACGGGACTAGATTACAATGAGCAGTTCTTC. Translated: CSATGLDYNEQFF.

V gene TRBV4-2 combines with J gene TRBJ2-1, with D perhaps TRBD1 or TRBD2 (7 bases each). Germline V gene data show CDR1 as LGHNA and CDR2 as YNFKEQ. CDR3 length: 15 amino acids. The V gene lost 4 bases and the J gene lost 14 bases, with 24 bases spanning the gap. The CDR3 DNA sequence: TGTGCCAGCAGCCTCGGGGGGACAGAGCTGGTTGTGGAGTTCTTC. This encodes CASSLGGTELVVEFF.

This clonotype turned up a few times. One junction end does not reproduce the germline sequence, and a read error may be involved. The genes are TRBV20-1 and TRBJ2-7; TRBD1 aligns across 7 bases. Germline V gene data show CDR1 as DFQATT and CDR2 as SNEGSKA (reference sequence). The CDR3 loop spans 8 amino acids. The CDR3 DNA is TGCAGTGACCTGGACAGGAACTTC. Translated: CSDLDRNF.

The chain uses TRBV7-9 and TRBJ1-2, with TRBD1 as a possible D gene (6 bases). The CDR3 covers 14 residues. Trimming removed 5 bases at V and 3 bases at J, with 13 bases between. The germline CDR1 and CDR2 sequences are SEHNR and FQNEAQ (reference sequence). The DNA of the CDR3 is TGTGCCAGCAGCCAAGAGGCAGGGGACTATGGCTACACCTTC. Protein: CASSQEAGDYGYTF.

The V call is TRBV20-1, the J call TRBJ2-3; 11 bases agree with TRBD2. V dropped 4 bases and J dropped 7; count of bases not matched to a gene: 13. This CDR3 region has 16 residues. Germline lookup yields CDR1 DFQATT and CDR2 SNEGSKA (reference sequence). The CDR3 DNA reads as TGCAGTGCTACAAAAGGGATACTAGCGGGGGTCTATACGCAGTATTTT. It specifies CSATKGILAGVYTQYF.

There are a few counts of this clonotype. This rearrangement joins TRBV7-9 to TRBJ1-2; 9 bases agree with TRBD1. This CDR3 region has 15 residues. Germline-derived CDR1 and CDR2 are SEHNR and FQNEAQ (reference sequence). J lost 5 bases, V lost 1 base, and 5 bases had no gene match. Written as DNA, the CDR3 is TGTGCCAGCAGCTTAGGAATTGGGACAGGGTATGGCTACACCTTC. The encoded protein is CASSLGIGTGYGYTF.

The rearrangement joins TRBV12-3 or TRBV12-4 to TRBJ1-4; TRBD1 aligns across 7 bases. J lost 0 bases, V lost 3 bases, and 7 bases had no gene match. The CDR3 spans 17 residues. The CDR3: CASSFRQGPATNEKLFF. The CDR3 nucleotides are TGTGCCAGCAGTTTTCGACAGGGACCGGCAACTAATGAAAAACTGTTTTTT.

This sequence joins TRBV14 and TRBJ2-3, with 13 positions matching TRBD2. Germline V gene sequence: CDR1 SGHDN, CDR2 FVKESK. V trimming: 0 bases; J trimming: 5 bases; junction bases outside the gene matches: 11. The CDR3 is 19 amino acids. This CDR3 reads CASSQDARLAGGLIDTQYF. The DNA for the CDR3 is TGTGCCAGCAGCCAAGATGCAAGACTAGCGGGGGGCCTGATAGATACGCAGTATTTT. The whole variable domain, remainder taken from reference TRBV14 and TRBJ2-3, is EAGVTQFPSHSVIEKGQTVTLRCDPISGHDNLYWYRRVMGKEIKFLLHFVKESKQDESGMPNNRFLAERTGGTYSTLKVQPAELEDSGVYFCASSQDARLAGGLIDTQYFGPGTRLTVL.

The rearrangement uses TRBV6-1 and TRBJ1-2; 7 nucleotides match TRBD1. Germline trimming cut 6 bases from V and 3 bases from J; bases unmatched to any gene: 7. The CDR3 is made up of 14 amino acids. The germline CDR1 and CDR2 sequences are MNHNS and SASEGT. The CDR3 DNA follows: TGTGCCAGCAGATCTACAGGGGTTCACTATGGCTACACCTTC. This encodes CASRSTGVHYGYTF.

This clonotype has a handful of counts. J is TRBJ2-1 and V is TRBV20-1; D tentatively fits TRBD1 or TRBD2 (5 bases each). The CDR3 covers 12 residues. Germline V gene data show CDR1 as DFQATT and CDR2 as SNEGSKA (reference sequence). V was pared by 6 bases and J by 9 bases, with 15 bases between. CDR3 sequence (DNA): TGCAGTGCACCGGGACGGTTAGGTGAGCAGTTCTTC. It specifies CSAPGRLGEQFF.

The chain joins TRBV3-1 to TRBJ2-7, with TRBD2 matching over 11 bases. The junction had 2 bases not matched to a gene; V was cut back by 1 base and J by 0 bases. Germline CDR1 and CDR2: LGHDT and YNNKEL (reference sequence). The CDR3 is 16 amino acids. CDR3 protein: CASSQGGTSGSYEQYF. The CDR3 DNA sequence: TGTGCCAGCAGCCAAGGCGGGACTAGCGGCTCCTACGAGCAGTACTTC.

V usage is TRBV5-6 and J usage is TRBJ1-5; D possibly corresponds to TRBD1 (6 bases). Germline CDR1 is SGHDT and CDR2 is YYEEEE. CDR3 length equals 16 residues. Trimming took 2 bases from V and 0 from J, leaving 12 bases between them. The DNA for the CDR3 is TGTGCCAGCAGCTTAGGGGGGACATTTAGCAATCAGCCCCAGCATTTT. Translating it yields CASSLGGTFSNQPQHF.

The chain uses TRBV7-2 and TRBJ2-7, with D perhaps TRBD1 (5 bases). Per the germline V gene, CDR1 is SGHTA and CDR2 is FQGNSA. V was clipped by 1 base and J by 4 bases, with 8 bases between them. The length of the CDR3 is 13 residues. The CDR3 protein is CASSLGRQYEQYF. CDR3 nucleotides: TGTGCCAGCAGCTTAGGAAGACAGTACGAGCAGTACTTC.

J is TRBJ2-7 and V is TRBV20-1; perhaps TRBD1 as D (5 bases). This CDR3 region has 13 residues. V lost 3 bases and J lost 7, with 16 bases in between. The V gene's germline CDR1 is DFQATT and CDR2 SNEGSKA (reference sequence). This CDR3 reads CSASSQGREEQYF. CDR3 nucleotide sequence: TGCAGTGCTAGTTCCCAGGGTAGGGAAGAGCAGTACTTC.

As DNA, the CDR3 is TGTGCCAGCAGCTTGAGGGCTAGTACAGCAAGTCAGCCCCAGCATTTT. It is translated as CASSLRASTASQPQHF. V is TRBV5-5 and J is TRBJ1-5; unclear D gene. Germline V lookup: CDR1 SGHKS, CDR2 YYEKEE (reference sequence). V was clipped by 1 base and J by 6 bases, with 17 bases between them. CDR3 length: 16 residues.

The sample holds a few counts of this clonotype. This chain connects TRBV12-3 or TRBV12-4 to TRBJ1-1; 7 positions match TRBD1. This CDR3 is 14 amino acids long. With 6 bases clipped from V and 5 bases from J, the junction kept 9 bases outside the gene matches. The CDR3 nucleotides read TGTGCCAGCAGGCTGACAGGGTGGGTAACTGAAGCTTTCTTT. Amino acid sequence: CASRLTGWVTEAFF.